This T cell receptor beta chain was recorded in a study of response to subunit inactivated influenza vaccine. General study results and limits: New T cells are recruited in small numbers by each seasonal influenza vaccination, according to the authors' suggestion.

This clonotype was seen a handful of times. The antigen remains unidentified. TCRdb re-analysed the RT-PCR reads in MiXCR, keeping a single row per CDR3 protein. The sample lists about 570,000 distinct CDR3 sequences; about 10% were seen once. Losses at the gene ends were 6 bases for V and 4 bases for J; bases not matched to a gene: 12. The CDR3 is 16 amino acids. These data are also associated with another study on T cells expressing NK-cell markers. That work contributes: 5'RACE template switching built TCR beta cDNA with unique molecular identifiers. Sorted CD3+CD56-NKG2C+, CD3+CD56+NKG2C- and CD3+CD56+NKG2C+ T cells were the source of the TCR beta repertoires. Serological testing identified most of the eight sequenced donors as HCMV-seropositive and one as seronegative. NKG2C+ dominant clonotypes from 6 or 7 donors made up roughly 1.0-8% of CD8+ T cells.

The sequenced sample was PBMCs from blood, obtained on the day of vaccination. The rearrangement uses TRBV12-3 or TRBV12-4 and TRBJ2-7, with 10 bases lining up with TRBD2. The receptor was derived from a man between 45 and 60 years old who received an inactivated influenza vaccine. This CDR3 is CASSPTGLAGAYEQYF. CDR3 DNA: TGTGCCAGCAGCCCTACGGGGCTAGCGGGAGCGTACGAGCAGTACTTC.